The 17 T cell receptor beta chains below come from one sample, sequenced in a study of identical twins' blood T cells (dated by TCRdb to the early 2010s). The library relied on 5' RACE. The listed sequencing device is Illumina Genome Analyzer IIx. TCRdb handled the public reads itself, with Q25 trimming in fastp and clone calling in MiXCR, and kept productive beta chains. Duplicate CDR3 protein sequences are folded into a single record with the most common DNA and genes. This sample holds 300,000 to 450,000 distinct CDR3 sequences; over 25% were observed only once. The top ten constitute 5.5% to 6.5% of the sample. Sequencing was performed on PBMCs. These receptors came from a woman between 18 and 50 years old in good health.

The genes are TRBV5-1 and TRBJ2-1; no reliable D call. Trimming pared 1 base from V and 0 bases from J, leaving 5 bases between. In germline, CDR1 is SGHRS, CDR2 YFSETQ. CDR3 length equals 14 residues. The CDR3 DNA is TGCGCCAGCAGCTTGCCAGTCTCCTACAATGAGCAGTTCTTC. Protein sequence: CASSLPVSYNEQFF.

This clonotype occurred a few times. The J gene is TRBJ1-5, the V gene TRBV12-3 or TRBV12-4, with D maybe TRBD1 (6 bases). The CDR3 extends over 16 amino acids. V shed 7 bases and J shed 0 bases, with 16 bases lying between them. CDR3: CASKEQGGSSNQPQHF. The CDR3 DNA is TGTGCCAGCAAAGAACAGGGAGGATCTAGCAATCAGCCCCAGCATTTT.

In this sample, this clonotype turned up many times. This chain joins TRBV20-1 and TRBJ1-2; maybe TRBD1 (5 bases). The V and J ends lost 6 bases and 4 bases respectively, with 21 bases between them. The germline CDR1 and CDR2 sequences are DFQATT and SNEGSKA (reference sequence). The CDR3 loop spans 15 amino acids. This CDR3 is CSAWDVSLQGYGYTF. CDR3 nucleotide sequence: TGCAGTGCCTGGGACGTTTCCCTCCAGGGCTATGGCTACACCTTC.

This clonotype was counted at least ten times. The chain has TRBV6-6 and TRBJ2-1, with D possibly TRBD1 on 6 matching bases. This CDR3 has 14 residues. V gave up 4 bases and J gave up 8 bases, with 15 bases separating them. CDR1 MNHNY and CDR2 SVGAGI come from the germline V gene (reference sequence). This chain's CDR3 is CASSFDTGFDEQFF. CDR3 nucleotide sequence: TGTGCCAGCAGTTTCGATACAGGGTTCGATGAGCAGTTCTTC.

The V call is TRBV4-1, the J call TRBJ1-2; tentatively, D is TRBD1 (5 bases). Germline V gene lookup returns CDR1 MGHRA and CDR2 YSYEKL. The CDR3 spans 14 residues. Trimming left V 4 bases short and J 1 base short, with 10 bases between. The CDR3 DNA follows: TGCGCCAGCAGCCTTACGACAGATAACTATGGCTACACCTTC. Amino acid sequence: CASSLTTDNYGYTF.

The chain carries TRBV12-5 and TRBJ2-1; tentative D call: TRBD1 (5 bases). V lost 0 bases, J lost 9 bases, and 15 bases lay in between. CDR3 size: 15 residues. Germline loops: CDR1 LGHNT, CDR2 FRNRAP. CDR3 loop: CASGLVNRPQGEQFF. Written as DNA, the CDR3 is TGTGCTAGTGGTTTGGTAAATCGGCCTCAGGGTGAGCAGTTCTTC.

The chain links TRBV6-6 to TRBJ1-2; D remains unclear. Trimming cost V 2 bases and J 9 bases, with 7 bases left between them. The V gene's germline CDR1 is MNHNY and CDR2 SVGAGI (reference sequence). The CDR3 totals 11 residues. DNA for the CDR3: TGTGCCAGCAGTTACGGGAGGAGCTACACCTTC. Translating gives CASSYGRSYTF.

This clonotype has only a few counts. The chain carries TRBV20-1 and TRBJ2-3; D call uncertain. Germline CDR1 and CDR2: DFQATT and SNEGSKA (reference sequence). This CDR3 comprises 11 residues. V was cut by 5 bases and J by 5 bases, with 8 bases left in between. The CDR3 loop reads CSAPLQDTQYF. In DNA form, the CDR3 reads TGCAGTGCTCCTTTACAAGATACGCAGTATTTT.

V and J are TRBV7-9 and TRBJ2-1, with 8 bases matching TRBD1. The CDR3 length is 13 residues. The germline V gene encodes CDR1 SEHNR and CDR2 FQNEAQ (reference sequence). Losses at the gene ends were 3 bases for V and 6 bases for J; bases not matched to a gene: 1. The CDR3 is CASSFDRGNEQFF. CDR3 coding DNA: TGTGCCAGCAGCTTCGACAGGGGCAATGAGCAGTTCTTC.

There are a few counts of this clonotype. This chain connects TRBV12-3 or TRBV12-4 to TRBJ1-5; D gene uncertain. CDR3 size: 13 residues. V was cut by 7 bases and J by 4 bases, with 11 bases left in between. The CDR3: CASTLKNNQPQHF. In nucleotides, the CDR3 is TGTGCCAGCACCCTCAAGAATAATCAGCCCCAGCATTTT.

The chain couples TRBV20-1 to TRBJ2-3, with D possibly being TRBD2 (5 bases). The CDR3 sequence is 14 residues long. Germline loops: CDR1 DFQATT, CDR2 SNEGSKA (reference sequence). Deletions cut 1 base from V and 4 bases from J, with 12 bases between. The CDR3 region has the DNA TGCAGTGCTAGAGTCGGCAGTAGCGCAGATACGCAGTATTTT. Translated, it gives CSARVGSSADTQYF.

The chain employs TRBV7-2 and TRBJ1-5; tentatively, D is TRBD1 (6 bases). Trimming left V 2 bases short and J 5 bases short, with 10 bases between. The CDR3 extends over 14 amino acids. CDR1 SGHTA and CDR2 FQGNSA come from the germline V gene. CDR3: CASSLNREDQPQHF. CDR3 nucleotides: TGTGCCAGCAGCTTAAACAGGGAGGATCAGCCCCAGCATTTT.

This clonotype was picked up many times. This chain joins TRBV29-1 and TRBJ1-5; 9 positions agree with TRBD1. CDR3 size: 12 residues. Trimming at V came to 7 bases and at J to 3 bases, leaving 1 base not matched to a gene. Germline assignment: CDR1 SQVTM and CDR2 ANQGSEA. The CDR3 region is CSAQGANQPQHF. In DNA form, the CDR3 reads TGCAGCGCACAGGGGGCCAATCAGCCCCAGCATTTT.

This clonotype was counted at least ten times. This chain connects TRBV29-1 to TRBJ1-1; D is uncertain. The CDR3 is 15 amino acids. The germline gives CDR1 SQVTM, CDR2 ANQGSEA. Trimming shortened V by 0 bases and J by 1 base, and 12 bases separated the two germline ends. The CDR3 DNA reads TGCAGCGTTGAAGAACTAGTGGAGGGGAACACTGAAGCTTTCTTT. It is translated as CSVEELVEGNTEAFF.

The V call is TRBV18, the J call TRBJ2-2; D gene unclear. Germline V gene data show CDR1 as KGHSH and CDR2 as LQKENI. The CDR3 has 13 amino acids. Trimming left V 2 bases short and J 5 bases short, with 6 bases between. CDR3 region: CASSPGDTGELFF. Written as DNA, the CDR3 is TGTGCCAGCTCACCAGGGGATACCGGGGAGCTGTTTTTT.

The chain recombines TRBV5-1 with TRBJ2-7; 16 nucleotides align to TRBD2. The CDR3 length is 17 residues. CDR1 and CDR2 from the germline V gene are SGHRS and YFSETQ. After removal of 4 bases from V and 2 bases from J, the junction contained 6 bases not matched to a gene. CDR3 sequence reads: CASSPGLAGGRPYEQYF. The CDR3, as DNA: TGCGCCAGCAGCCCGGGACTAGCGGGAGGGCGCCCCTACGAGCAGTACTTC.

The rearrangement joins TRBV6-2 or TRBV6-3 to TRBJ2-7, with D unclear. The CDR3 extends over 13 amino acids. Trimming shortened V by 4 bases and J by 4 bases, and 11 bases separated the two germline ends. Germline V gene sequence: CDR1 MNHEY, CDR2 SVGEGT. Here the CDR3 reads CASSWKDGYEQYF. CDR3 nucleotides: TGTGCCAGCAGTTGGAAAGACGGGTACGAGCAGTACTTC.